A single sample is the source of the 27 T cell receptor beta chains below, sequenced in a study of tumor and adjacent non-tumor tissue in lung cancer listed by TCRdb under 2018. Libraries were prepared through multiplex PCR. The reads were generated on an Illumina HiSeq 2500. TCRbeta libraries were constructed through three rounds of nested PCR with primers (Table S4) according to protocols modified from ARM-PCR. In TCRdb, the public reads were trimmed at Q25 with fastp and aligned with MiXCR, with productive beta chains retained. Identical CDR3 protein sequences are pooled into one entry, listed with their most common genes and DNA. The sample has some 100,000 distinct CDR3 sequences on record, around three fifths of them singletons. Less than 20% of the sample is taken by the ten largest. RNA was extracted from bulk unsorted tissue and checked for quality with a NanoDrop ND-1000 and an Agilent 2100. Distant non-tumor tissue taken more than 3 cm from the tumor edge was used as the normal lung sample.

The sample was distant non-tumor lung tissue. These receptors all stem from a man younger than 45 with non-small cell lung cancer.

The V and J genes are TRBV6-5 and TRBJ2-3, with D possibly being TRBD1 or TRBD2 (5 bases each). Germline values: CDR1 MNHEY, CDR2 SVGAGI. This CDR3 has 13 amino acids. Trimming cost V 8 bases and J 10 bases, with 19 bases left between them. The CDR3 DNA is TGTGCCAGCCGCCGGGGCATCACGAATGCGCAGTATTTT. It yields the protein CASRRGITNAQYF.

Details on this clonotype: A junction boundary mismatches the germline segment, possibly from a read error. V is TRBV29-1 and J is TRBJ1-1; 7 bases match TRBD1. CDR3 size: 12 residues. In germline, CDR1 is SQVTM, CDR2 ANQGSEA. The CDR3 DNA follows: TGCAACGTTAGGGACAGCAACACTGAAGCTTTCTTT. Its translation: CNVRDSNTEAFF.

As for this clonotype: Germline and junction disagree at one end, which may indicate a read error. The V call is TRBV7-6, the J call TRBJ1-1; 9 nucleotides agree with TRBD1. The CDR3 consists of 15 residues. Germline loops: CDR1 SGHVS, CDR2 FNYEAQ. The CDR3 region is CANSLGGQGYTEAFF. CDR3 bases: TGTGCCAACAGCTTAGGGGGACAGGGTTACACTGAAGCTTTCTTT. The variable domain in full, with the rest retrieved from reference TRBV7-6 and TRBJ1-1, is GAGVSQSPRYKVTKRGQDVALRCDPISGHVSLYWYRQALGQGPEFLTYFNYEAQQDKSGLPNDRFSAERPEGSISTLTIQRTEQRDSAMYRCANSLGGQGYTEAFFGQGTRLTVV.

For this clonotype: This may arise from a read error, as a much more abundant clone is one base away. J is TRBJ2-5 and V is TRBV12-3 or TRBV12-4, with 7 bases that match TRBD1. CDR3 length: 12 amino acids. CDR3 sequence: CVSSFRGETQYF. Written as DNA, the CDR3 is TGTGTCAGCAGTTTCAGGGGGGAGACCCAGTACTTC.

The table lists this clonotype with a few counts. An end of the junction differs from the germline gene, which may be a read error. The V gene is TRBV20-1, the J gene TRBJ2-4, with D perhaps TRBD1 (6 bases). Germline V CDR1 and CDR2: DFQATT, SNEGSKA (reference sequence). This CDR3 comprises 17 residues. In DNA form, the CDR3 reads TGCAGTACTAGAGATGGTACAGGGTTCCTAGCCAAAAACATTCAGTACTTC. Amino acid sequence: CSTRDGTGFLAKNIQYF.

The sample holds many counts of this clonotype. The J gene is TRBJ2-5, the V gene TRBV20-1; D gene uncertain. The CDR3 sequence is 13 residues long. The germline CDR1 and CDR2 sequences are DFQATT and SNEGSKA (reference sequence). Trimming cost V 6 bases and J 5 bases, with 16 bases left between them. The CDR3 is CSAKLGPGETQYF. The CDR3 DNA is TGCAGTGCCAAGTTAGGCCCTGGCGAGACCCAGTACTTC.

This chain connects TRBV6-2 or TRBV6-3 to TRBJ2-7; a possible D gene is TRBD2 (7 bases). Germline CDR1 reads MNHEY; CDR2 reads SVGEGT. The CDR3 runs to 14 residues. Here the CDR3 DNA reads TGTGCTAGTCTTCCTTGCGGGGGCCTCTACGAGCAGTACTTC. Translated: CASLPCGGLYEQYF.

This clonotype was observed many times. This chain connects TRBV6-2 or TRBV6-3 to TRBJ2-7; TRBD1 agrees at 9 bases. V shed 6 bases, J shed 9 bases, and the junction held 6 bases outside the gene matches. The CDR3 consists of 12 residues. Germline V gene data show CDR1 as MNHEY and CDR2 as SVGEGT. The CDR3 DNA reads as TGTGCCAGCAGCCCGGGACAGGGCGGGCAGTACTTC. The encoded protein is CASSPGQGGQYF.

A note on this clonotype: This sequence may be a read error, since a much larger clone differs from it by one base. The CDR3 DNA sequence: TGTGCCAGCGGTCCCCAGACAACGAACACTGAAGCTTTCTTT. As protein: CASGPQTTNTEAFF. This rearrangement joins TRBV12-3 or TRBV12-4 to TRBJ1-1; D is ambiguous. The CDR3 length is 14 residues. V shed 8 bases and J shed 1 base, with 14 bases lying between them.

This clonotype was seen once. A single base separates this from a much larger clone, so it may be a read error. This chain joins TRBV6-5 and TRBJ1-2; TRBD1 agrees at 8 bases. Per the germline V gene, CDR1 is MNHEY and CDR2 is SVGAGI. The CDR3 is made up of 14 amino acids. CDR3 sequence (DNA): TGTGCCAGCGGTTACTACAGGGGGGACTATGGCTACACCTTC. Amino acids: CASGYYRGDYGYTF.

Remarks on this clonotype: The junction differs from germline at one of its ends, possibly a read error. The rearrangement joins TRBV11-1 to TRBJ2-1; TRBD2 is a possible D gene (5 bases). The germline gives CDR1 SGHAT, CDR2 FQDESV (reference sequence). The CDR3 sequence is 13 residues long. The CDR3 nucleotides are TGTGCCAGCAGCTTATTGGGTTACAATGAGCGGTTCTTT. As protein: CASSLLGYNERFF. Full variable domain (rest looked up from reference TRBV11-1 and TRBJ2-1): EAEVAQSPRYKITEKSQAVAFWCDPISGHATLYWYRQILGQGPELLVQFQDESVVDDSQLPKDRFSAERLKGVDSTLKIQPAELGDSAMYLCASSLLGYNERFFGPGTRLTVL.

As to this clonotype: An end of the junction does not agree with germline; a read error may underlie this. V gene TRBV11-2 combines with J gene TRBJ1-1; D is undetermined. CDR3 length: 13 amino acids. Germline CDR1 reads SGHAT; CDR2 reads FQNNGV. The CDR3 nucleotides are TGTGCCGGCAGCTTAGCGGGGAGGACTGAAGCCTTCTTT. Protein product: CAGSLAGRTEAFF. Variable domain in full (rest from reference TRBV11-2 and TRBJ1-1): EAGVAQSPRYKIIEKRQSVAFWCNPISGHATLYWYQQILGQGPKLLIQFQNNGVVDDSQLPKDRFSAERLKGVDSTLKIQPAKLEDSAVYLCAGSLAGRTEAFFGQGTRLTVV.

Notes on this clonotype: No DNA is shown, since the ends of the CDR3 on it are uncertain; the CDR3 is the one TCRdb lists. The CDR3 sequence is CSVAVGTGGHESYF. This chain uses TRBV29-1 with TRBJ2-7; the table's TRBD1 call for D was not verified on the DNA. The CDR3 spans 14 amino acids, including both terminal residues. Germline CDR1 SQVTM, CDR2 ANQGSEA.

This clonotype was recorded only once. At one end, the junction sequence differs from germline, possibly due to a read error. This chain uses TRBV20-1 with TRBJ2-1, with 7 bases aligning to TRBD1. The CDR3 spans 17 residues. Germline lookup yields CDR1 DFQATT and CDR2 SNEGSKA (reference sequence). CDR3 nucleotides: TGCAGTACTAGAGCCCTGCTAGCAGGGGGATCCTACAATGAGCAGTTCTTC. Protein product: CSTRALLAGGSYNEQFF.

Remarks on this clonotype: Germline is not matched at one junction end, which may reflect a read error. The genes are TRBV4-3 and TRBJ1-5; D unclear. The V gene's germline CDR1 is LGHNA and CDR2 YSLEER. CDR3 size: 15 residues. The CDR3 is CASSQDAEGAQPQHF. The CDR3 DNA sequence: TGCGCCAGTAGCCAAGATGCAGAGGGCGCCCAGCCCCAGCATTTT.

This clonotype was seen at least ten times. The chain couples TRBV12-3 or TRBV12-4 to TRBJ1-5; D perhaps matches TRBD1 (5 bases). The CDR3 extends over 14 amino acids. Between the trimmed V and J ends, which lost 8 bases and 7 bases, there was a span of 18 bases. The CDR3 coding sequence is TGTGCCAGCGGACCGTGGGGTGGGACCCAGCCCCAGCATTTT. It codes for CASGPWGGTQPQHF.

This clonotype was detected a few times. V gene TRBV5-1 combines with J gene TRBJ1-2, with D hard to call. Germline assignment: CDR1 SGHRS and CDR2 YFSETQ. The CDR3 runs to 11 residues. Trimming took 7 bases from V and 2 from J, leaving 6 bases between them. CDR3 in amino acids: CASGVNYGYTF. CDR3 sequence (DNA): TGCGCCAGCGGCGTCAACTATGGCTACACCTTC.

This clonotype was seen only a few times. A read error may be the cause here, since a much bigger clone is one base away. The chain has TRBV6-2 or TRBV6-3 and TRBJ1-5; D remains ambiguous. This CDR3 is built from 13 residues. CDR1 MNHEY and CDR2 SVGEGT come from the germline V gene. This CDR3 reads CTSSYGPNQPQHF. The CDR3 bases are TGTACCAGCAGTTATGGGCCCAATCAGCCCCAGCATTTT.

On this clonotype: The CDR3 does not end in the conserved phenylalanine or tryptophan, so this is likely a read error. The rearrangement joins TRBV20-1 to TRBJ1-2; D is perhaps TRBD1 (6 bases). The germline V gene has CDR1 DFQATT and CDR2 SNEGSKA (reference sequence). This CDR3 comprises 12 residues. CDR3 DNA: TGTAGCGCTAGCGGGGGCGTCTATGGCTACACCGTC. It codes for CSASGGVYGYTV.

With respect to this clonotype: One end of the junction does not line up with germline, which may come from a read error. The chain employs TRBV6-5 and TRBJ1-2; the D is unclear. From germline, CDR1 is MNHEY and CDR2 SVGAGI. The CDR3 sequence is 12 residues long. The CDR3 DNA follows: TGTGTCAGCAGTGTGACCAACTATGGCTACACCTTC. It is translated as CVSSVTNYGYTF.

CDR3 region: CASNSVVAGELFF. For the CDR3, the DNA is TGTGCCAGCAACTCAGTCGTAGCCGGGGAGCTGTTTTTT. The chain links TRBV11-2 to TRBJ2-2; D call uncertain. The CDR3 is 13 amino acids. V was trimmed by 7 bases and J by 6 bases, leaving 12 bases between them. The V gene's germline CDR1 is SGHAT and CDR2 FQNNGV.

On this clonotype: The junction shows a germline mismatch at one end, possibly a read error. The chain carries TRBV4-1 and TRBJ1-2; TRBD1 aligns across 8 bases. Germline CDR1 and CDR2: MGHRA and YSYEKL. The CDR3 length is 16 residues. CDR3 bases: TGCGCCAGCACCCAAGATTTGTACAGGGGGAACGATGGCTACACCTTC. Amino acid sequence: CASTQDLYRGNDGYTF.

This clonotype was seen at least ten times. The rearrangement links TRBV30 to TRBJ1-2, with D uncertain. The CDR3 sequence is 9 residues long. Germline V gene data show CDR1 as GTSNPN and CDR2 as SVGIG (reference sequence). V was shortened by 4 bases and J by 8 bases, with 5 bases between the two germline ends. The CDR3 is CAWIRGYTF. DNA for the CDR3: TGTGCCTGGATCAGGGGCTACACCTTC. Full variable domain (outside the CDR3, taken from reference TRBV30 and TRBJ1-2): SQTIHQWPATLVQPVGSPLSLECTVEGTSNPNLYWYRQAAGRGLQLLFYSVGIGQISSEVPQNLSASRPQDRQFILSSKKLLLSDSGFYLCAWIRGYTFGSGTRLTVV.

Comment on this clonotype: One end of the junction does not line up with germline, which may come from a read error. The chain uses TRBV5-6 and TRBJ1-3; no clear D gene. CDR3 size: 15 residues. Looked up from germline, CDR1 is SGHDT and CDR2 is YYEEEE. The CDR3, as DNA: TGTGCCAGCAGCGGTCTAGAGACTTCTGGAAACACCGTATATTTT. Translating it yields CASSGLETSGNTVYF.

This clonotype occurred a few times. The chain carries TRBV5-1 and TRBJ2-1, with no clear D. The CDR3 consists of 13 residues. V was pared by 4 bases and J by 4 bases, with 9 bases between. Germline lookup yields CDR1 SGHRS and CDR2 YFSETQ. The CDR3 DNA follows: TGCGCCAGCAGCGCGACACCTTACAATGAGCAGTTCTTC. Its protein is CASSATPYNEQFF.

The genes are TRBV20-1 and TRBJ2-3; D gene ambiguous. V was pared by 6 bases and J by 5 bases, with 18 bases between. The CDR3 covers 14 residues. Germline CDR1 is DFQATT and CDR2 is SNEGSKA (reference sequence). CDR3 loop: CSAVAELILDTQYF. The DNA for the CDR3 is TGCAGTGCGGTAGCCGAACTAATTCTAGATACGCAGTATTTT.

CDR3 sequence: CSARDSFVGHPNEQYF. The CDR3 region has the DNA TGCAGTGCTAGAGATTCTTTTGTCGGACATCCCAACGAGCAGTACTTC. This chain uses TRBV20-1 with TRBJ2-7, with D possibly being TRBD1 (5 bases). The germline V gene encodes CDR1 DFQATT and CDR2 SNEGSKA (reference sequence). Trimming shortened V by 0 bases and J by 5 bases, and 20 bases separated the two germline ends. The CDR3 extends over 16 amino acids.